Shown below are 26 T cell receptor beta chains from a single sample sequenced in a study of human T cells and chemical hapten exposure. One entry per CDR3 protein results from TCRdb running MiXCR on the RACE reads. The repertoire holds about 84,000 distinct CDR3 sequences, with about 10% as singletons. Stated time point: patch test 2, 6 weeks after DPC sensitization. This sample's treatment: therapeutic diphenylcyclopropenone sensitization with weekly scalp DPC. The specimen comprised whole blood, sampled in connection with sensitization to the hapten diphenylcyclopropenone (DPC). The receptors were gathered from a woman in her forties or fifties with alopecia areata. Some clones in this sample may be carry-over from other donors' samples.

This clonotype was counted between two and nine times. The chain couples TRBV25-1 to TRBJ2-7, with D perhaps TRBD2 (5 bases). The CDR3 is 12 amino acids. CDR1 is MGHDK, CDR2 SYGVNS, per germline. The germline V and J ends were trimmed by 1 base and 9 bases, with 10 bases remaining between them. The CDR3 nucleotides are TGTGCCAGCAGTGAATTCGAGGGAGTGCAGTACTTC. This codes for CASSEFEGVQYF.

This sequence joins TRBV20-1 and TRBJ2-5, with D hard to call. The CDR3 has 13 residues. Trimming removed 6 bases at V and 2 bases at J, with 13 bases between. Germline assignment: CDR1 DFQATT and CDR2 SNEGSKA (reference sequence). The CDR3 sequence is CSARPAAQETQYF. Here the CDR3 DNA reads TGCAGTGCCAGACCCGCGGCTCAAGAGACCCAGTACTTC.

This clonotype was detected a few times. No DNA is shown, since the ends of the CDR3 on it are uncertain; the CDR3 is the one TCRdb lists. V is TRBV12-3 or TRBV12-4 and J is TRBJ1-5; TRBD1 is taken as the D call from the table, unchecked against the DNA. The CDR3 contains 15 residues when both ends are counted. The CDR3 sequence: CASSLGTGGNQPQHF.

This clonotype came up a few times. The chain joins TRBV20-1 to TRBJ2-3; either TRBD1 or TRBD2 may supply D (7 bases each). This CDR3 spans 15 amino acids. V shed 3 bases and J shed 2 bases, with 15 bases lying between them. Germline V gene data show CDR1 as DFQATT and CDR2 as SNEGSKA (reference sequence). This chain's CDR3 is CSASWGGGHTDTQYF. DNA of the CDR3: TGCAGTGCTAGTTGGGGAGGGGGCCACACAGATACGCAGTATTTT.

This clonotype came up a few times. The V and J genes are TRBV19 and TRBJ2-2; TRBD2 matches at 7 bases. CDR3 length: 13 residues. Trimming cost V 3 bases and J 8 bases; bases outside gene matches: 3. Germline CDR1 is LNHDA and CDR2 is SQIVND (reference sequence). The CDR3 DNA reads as TGTGCCAGTAGTATTGGCGGGAGTGGGGAGCTGTTTTTT. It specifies CASSIGGSGELFF.

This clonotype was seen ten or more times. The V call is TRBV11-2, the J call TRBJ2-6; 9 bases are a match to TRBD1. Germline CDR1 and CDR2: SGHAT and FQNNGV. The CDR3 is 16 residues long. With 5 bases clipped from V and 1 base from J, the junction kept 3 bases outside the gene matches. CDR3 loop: CASSGTGPSGANVLTF. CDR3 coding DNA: TGTGCCAGCAGCGGGACAGGGCCATCTGGGGCCAACGTCCTGACTTTC.

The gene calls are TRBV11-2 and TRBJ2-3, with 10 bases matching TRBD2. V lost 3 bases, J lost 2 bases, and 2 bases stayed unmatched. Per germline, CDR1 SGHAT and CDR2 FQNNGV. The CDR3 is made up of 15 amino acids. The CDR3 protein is CASSFTSGATDTQYF. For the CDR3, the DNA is TGTGCCAGCAGCTTTACTAGCGGGGCCACAGATACGCAGTATTTT.

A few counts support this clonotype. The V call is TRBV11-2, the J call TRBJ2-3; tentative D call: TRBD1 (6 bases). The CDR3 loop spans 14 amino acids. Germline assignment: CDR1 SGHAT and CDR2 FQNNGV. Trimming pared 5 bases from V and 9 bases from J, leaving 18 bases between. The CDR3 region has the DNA TGTGCCAGCAGCCCCTGGACAGTCAGGGAAACGCAGTATTTT. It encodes CASSPWTVRETQYF.

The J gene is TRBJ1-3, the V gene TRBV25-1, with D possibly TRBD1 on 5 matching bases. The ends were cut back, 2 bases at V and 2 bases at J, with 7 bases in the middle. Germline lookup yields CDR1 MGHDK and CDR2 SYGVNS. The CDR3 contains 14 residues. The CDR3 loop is CASSEGGAGNTIYF. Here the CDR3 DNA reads TGTGCCAGCAGTGAAGGAGGGGCTGGAAACACCATATATTTT.

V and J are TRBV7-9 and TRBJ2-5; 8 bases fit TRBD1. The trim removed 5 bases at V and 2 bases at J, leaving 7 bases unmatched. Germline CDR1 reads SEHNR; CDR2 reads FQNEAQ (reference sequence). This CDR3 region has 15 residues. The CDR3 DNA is TGTGCCAGCAGCATTGGACAGGGTAAACAAGAGACCCAGTACTTC. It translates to CASSIGQGKQETQYF.

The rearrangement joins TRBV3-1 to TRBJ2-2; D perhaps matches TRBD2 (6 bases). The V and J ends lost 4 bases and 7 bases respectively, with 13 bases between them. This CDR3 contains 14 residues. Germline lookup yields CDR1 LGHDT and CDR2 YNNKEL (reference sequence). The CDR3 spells CASSPNSGSGELFF. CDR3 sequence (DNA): TGTGCCAGCAGCCCCAATTCCGGGAGCGGGGAGCTGTTTTTT.

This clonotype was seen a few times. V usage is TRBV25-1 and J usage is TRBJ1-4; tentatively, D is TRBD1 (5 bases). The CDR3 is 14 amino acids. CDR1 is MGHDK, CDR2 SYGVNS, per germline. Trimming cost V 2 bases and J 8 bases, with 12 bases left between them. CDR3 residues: CASSEPGRQEKLFF. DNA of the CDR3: TGTGCCAGCAGTGAACCAGGGAGGCAGGAAAAACTGTTTTTT.

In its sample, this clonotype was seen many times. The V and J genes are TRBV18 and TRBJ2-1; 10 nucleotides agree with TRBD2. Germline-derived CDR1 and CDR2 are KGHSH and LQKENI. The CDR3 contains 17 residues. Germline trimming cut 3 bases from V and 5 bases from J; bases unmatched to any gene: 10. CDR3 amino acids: CASSPAPGLAKNNEQFF. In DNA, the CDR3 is TGTGCCAGCTCACCCGCACCGGGACTAGCGAAAAACAATGAGCAGTTCTTC.

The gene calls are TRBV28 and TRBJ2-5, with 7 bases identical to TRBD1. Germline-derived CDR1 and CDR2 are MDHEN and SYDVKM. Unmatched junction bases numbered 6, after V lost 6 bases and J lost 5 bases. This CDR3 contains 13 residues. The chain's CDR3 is CASRSTGQETQYF. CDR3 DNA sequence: TGTGCCAGCAGGTCGACAGGGCAGGAGACCCAGTACTTC.

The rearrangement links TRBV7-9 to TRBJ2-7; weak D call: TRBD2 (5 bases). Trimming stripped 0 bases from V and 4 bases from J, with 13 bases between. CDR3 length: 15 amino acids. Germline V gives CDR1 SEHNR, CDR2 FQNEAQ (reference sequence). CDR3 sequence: CASSLALAEEYEQYF. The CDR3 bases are TGTGCCAGCAGCTTAGCGCTAGCCGAAGAATACGAGCAGTACTTC. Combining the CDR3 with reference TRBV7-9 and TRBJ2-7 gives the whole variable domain DTGVSQNPRHKITKRGQNVTFRCDPISEHNRLYWYRQTLGQGPEFLTYFQNEAQLEKSRLLSDRFSAERPKGSFSTLEIQRTEQGDSAMYLCASSLALAEEYEQYFGPGTRLTVT.

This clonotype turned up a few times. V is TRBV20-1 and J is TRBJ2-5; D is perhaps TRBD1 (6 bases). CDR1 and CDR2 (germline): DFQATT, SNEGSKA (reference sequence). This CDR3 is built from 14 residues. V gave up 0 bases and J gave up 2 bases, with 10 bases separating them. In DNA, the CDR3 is TGCAGTGCTAGAGATCTGCAGGGGCAAGAGACCCAGTACTTC. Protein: CSARDLQGQETQYF.

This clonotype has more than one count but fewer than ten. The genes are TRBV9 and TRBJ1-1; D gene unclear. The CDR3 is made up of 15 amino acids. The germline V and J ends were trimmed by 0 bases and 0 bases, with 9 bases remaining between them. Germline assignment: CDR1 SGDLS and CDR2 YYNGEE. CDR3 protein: CASSVGGAMNTEAFF. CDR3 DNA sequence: TGTGCCAGCAGCGTAGGCGGAGCTATGAACACTGAAGCTTTCTTT.

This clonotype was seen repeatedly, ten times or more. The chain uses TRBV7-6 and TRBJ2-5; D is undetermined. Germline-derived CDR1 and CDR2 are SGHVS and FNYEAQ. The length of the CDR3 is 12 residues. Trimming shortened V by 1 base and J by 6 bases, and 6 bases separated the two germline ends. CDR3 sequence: CASSLGSQTQYF. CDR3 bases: TGTGCCAGCAGCTTAGGGTCCCAGACCCAGTACTTC.

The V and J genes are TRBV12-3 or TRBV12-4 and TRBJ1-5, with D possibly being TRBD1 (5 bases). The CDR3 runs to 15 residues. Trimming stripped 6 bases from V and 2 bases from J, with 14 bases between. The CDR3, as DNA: TGTGCCAGCAGCGACCGGGGCGGTCGCAATCAGCCCCAGCATTTT. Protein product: CASSDRGGRNQPQHF.

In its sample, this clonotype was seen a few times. CDR3 sequence: CSVEPRTVGTGELFF. In DNA, the CDR3 is TGCAGCGTTGAACCAAGGACGGTGGGCACCGGGGAGCTGTTTTTT. The chain uses TRBV29-1 and TRBJ2-2; D not resolved. Germline loops: CDR1 SQVTM, CDR2 ANQGSEA. The CDR3 has 15 residues. V was trimmed by 2 bases and J by 4 bases, leaving 14 bases between them.

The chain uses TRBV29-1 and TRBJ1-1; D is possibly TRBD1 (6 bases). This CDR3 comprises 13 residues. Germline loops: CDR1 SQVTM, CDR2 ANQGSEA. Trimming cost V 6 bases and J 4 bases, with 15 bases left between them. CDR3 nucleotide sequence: TGCAGCGTGGAGGGGGAAGAGAGCACTGAAGCTTTCTTT. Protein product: CSVEGEESTEAFF.

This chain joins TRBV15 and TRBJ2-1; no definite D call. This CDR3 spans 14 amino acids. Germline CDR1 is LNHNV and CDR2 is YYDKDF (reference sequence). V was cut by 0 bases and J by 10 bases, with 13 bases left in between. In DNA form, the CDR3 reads TGTGCCACCAGCAGAGATCCGGCTGCAAAGGAGCAGTTCTTC. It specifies CATSRDPAAKEQFF.

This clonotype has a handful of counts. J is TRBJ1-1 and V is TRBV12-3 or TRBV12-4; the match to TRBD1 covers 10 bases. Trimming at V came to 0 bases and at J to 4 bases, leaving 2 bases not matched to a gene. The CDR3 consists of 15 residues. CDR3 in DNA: TGTGCCAGCAGTTTAGCAGGACAGGGGGTCACTGAAGCTTTCTTT. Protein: CASSLAGQGVTEAFF.

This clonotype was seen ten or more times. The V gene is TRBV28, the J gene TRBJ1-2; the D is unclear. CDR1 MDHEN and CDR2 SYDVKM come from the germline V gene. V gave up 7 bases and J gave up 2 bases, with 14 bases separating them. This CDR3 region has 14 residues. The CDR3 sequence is CASTRKGRNYGYTF. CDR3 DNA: TGTGCCAGCACCCGGAAGGGCAGAAACTATGGCTACACCTTC.

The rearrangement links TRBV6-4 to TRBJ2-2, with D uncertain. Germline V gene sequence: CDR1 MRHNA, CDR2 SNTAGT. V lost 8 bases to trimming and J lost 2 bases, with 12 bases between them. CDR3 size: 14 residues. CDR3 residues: CASQFETNTGELFF. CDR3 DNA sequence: TGTGCCAGCCAATTCGAGACAAACACCGGGGAGCTGTTTTTT.

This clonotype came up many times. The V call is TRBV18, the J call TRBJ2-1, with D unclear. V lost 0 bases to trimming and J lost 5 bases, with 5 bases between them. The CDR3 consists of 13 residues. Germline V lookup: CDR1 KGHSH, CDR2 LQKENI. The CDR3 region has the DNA TGTGCCAGCTCACCACCGACTGACAATGAGCAGTTCTTC. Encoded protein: CASSPPTDNEQFF.